The 31 T cell receptor beta chains listed next were all sequenced from one sample in a study of T-cell memory formation after mild COVID-19. Each CDR3 protein gets one entry after TCRdb re-called the 5' RACE reads with MiXCR. The table has about half a million distinct CDR3 sequences, 18% seen once. Sequenced sample: PBMCs or a T cell subset sorted from them (not recorded which). The receptors originated from an adult woman who had mild COVID-19 (a few samples of this study predate the infection). Cell type and time point are not known.

Only a few counts were recorded for this clonotype. The rearrangement links TRBV7-2 to TRBJ1-2; 11 nucleotides agree with TRBD1. J gave up 4 bases and V 3 bases, and 7 bases lay outside the gene matches. The length of the CDR3 is 16 residues. Germline V gene data show CDR1 as SGHTA and CDR2 as FQGNSA. CDR3 nucleotides: TGTGCCAGCAGCTTTTCCGGGACAGGGGGTAGCTATGGCTACACCTTC. It codes for CASSFSGTGGSYGYTF.

There are a few counts of this clonotype. The chain is built from TRBV6-5 and TRBJ2-7; 13 nucleotides match TRBD2. The CDR3 has 15 amino acids. Germline CDR1 MNHEY, CDR2 SVGAGI. Trimming removed 6 bases from V and 2 bases from J; junction bases left unmatched: 4. CDR3 amino acids: CASSTTSGGAYEQYF. The CDR3 region has the DNA TGTGCCAGCAGCACCACTAGCGGGGGGGCCTACGAGCAGTACTTC.

This clonotype occurred a few times. V and J are TRBV6-5 and TRBJ2-1; TRBD1 matches at 8 bases. Germline V lookup: CDR1 MNHEY, CDR2 SVGAGI. The CDR3 is 16 amino acids. Trimming took 2 bases from V and 3 from J; bases not matched to a gene: 6. This chain's CDR3 is CASSYRGQVLYNEQFF. CDR3 sequence (DNA): TGTGCCAGCAGTTACAGGGGACAGGTGCTCTACAATGAGCAGTTCTTC.

There are a few counts of this clonotype. The chain is built from TRBV20-1 and TRBJ1-1; D might be TRBD1 (5 bases). Between the trimmed V and J ends, which lost 6 bases and 4 bases, there was a span of 15 bases. There are 13 residues in the CDR3. Germline assignment: CDR1 DFQATT and CDR2 SNEGSKA (reference sequence). The CDR3 sequence: CSARQGLVTEAFF. The CDR3 DNA is TGCAGTGCCCGCCAGGGTTTGGTCACTGAAGCTTTCTTT.

This clonotype occurred many times. The chain combines TRBV7-2 with TRBJ2-2; 12 nucleotides align to TRBD2. CDR3 length equals 15 residues. V dropped 5 bases and J dropped 7; count of bases not matched to a gene: 5. Germline CDR1 and CDR2: SGHTA and FQGNSA. This chain's CDR3 is CASSPTSGSFGELFF. In DNA, the CDR3 is TGTGCCAGCAGCCCGACTAGCGGGAGTTTCGGGGAGCTGTTTTTT.

This clonotype has a count of ten or more. The chain has TRBV7-2 and TRBJ2-7; TRBD1 might be the D (6 bases). CDR1 and CDR2 (germline): SGHTA, FQGNSA. Trimming shortened V by 1 base and J by 3 bases, and 13 bases separated the two germline ends. This CDR3 has 15 residues. In nucleotides, the CDR3 is TGTGCCAGCAGCTTAGTACCAGGGGCCGACTACGAGCAGTACTTC. Encoded protein: CASSLVPGADYEQYF.

The chain recombines TRBV6-1 with TRBJ2-6; D may be TRBD2 (5 bases). Germline-derived CDR1 and CDR2 are MNHNS and SASEGT. The CDR3 extends over 15 amino acids. V lost 5 bases and J lost 2, with 10 bases in between. In nucleotides, the CDR3 is TGTGCCAGCAGTCAAGAGGGCGCTGGGGCCAACGTCCTGACTTTC. It codes for CASSQEGAGANVLTF.

This clonotype was counted only a few times. The chain links TRBV5-6 to TRBJ1-1; no clear D. Germline V CDR1 and CDR2: SGHDT, YYEEEE. The CDR3 consists of 14 residues. V lost 3 bases and J lost 3, with 12 bases in between. CDR3 sequence reads: CASSYTRWDTEAFF. CDR3 coding DNA: TGTGCCAGCAGCTATACCCGGTGGGACACTGAAGCTTTCTTT.

This chain connects TRBV25-1 to TRBJ1-2, with D hard to call. Looked up from germline, CDR1 is MGHDK and CDR2 is SYGVNS. The CDR3 covers 11 residues. Trimming stripped 6 bases from V and 7 bases from J, with 9 bases between. CDR3 in DNA: TGTGCCAGCAGCCAGACATTTGGCTACACCTTC. Translated, it gives CASSQTFGYTF.

The rearrangement uses TRBV5-1 and TRBJ2-5, with D possibly matching TRBD2 (6 bases). From germline, CDR1 is SGHRS and CDR2 YFSETQ. Deletions cut 4 bases from V and 1 base from J, with 11 bases between. This CDR3 has 14 residues. CDR3 amino acids: CASSLEGPQETQYF. In DNA form, the CDR3 reads TGCGCCAGCAGCCTGGAGGGGCCCCAAGAGACCCAGTACTTC.

V usage is TRBV20-1 and J usage is TRBJ1-1; D is possibly TRBD1 (5 bases). The V gene's germline CDR1 is DFQATT and CDR2 SNEGSKA (reference sequence). The ends were cut back, 3 bases at V and 1 base at J, with 15 bases in the middle. The CDR3 runs 15 residues. The CDR3 reads CSASPEGPANTEAFF. CDR3 nucleotide sequence: TGCAGTGCTAGTCCAGAGGGGCCAGCGAACACTGAAGCTTTCTTT.

In this sample, this clonotype turned up many times. The CDR3 DNA reads TGTGCCAGCAGCACAGGGACTAGCGGGGGACCTTCAGATACGCAGTATTTT. Its protein product is CASSTGTSGGPSDTQYF. The V gene is TRBV11-3, the J gene TRBJ2-3, with 14 bases matching TRBD2. The germline CDR1 and CDR2 sequences are SGHNT and YENEEA. The CDR3 spans 17 residues. Trimming removed 5 bases from V and 4 bases from J; junction bases left unmatched: 8.

This sequence joins TRBV13 and TRBJ2-7; D may be TRBD2 (6 bases). CDR1 PRHDT and CDR2 FYEKMQ come from the germline V gene (reference sequence). The CDR3 loop spans 17 amino acids. Trimming pared 5 bases from V and 3 bases from J, leaving 23 bases between. CDR3 loop: CASSPSPRTSRHYEQYF. The CDR3 DNA reads TGTGCCAGCAGCCCGTCACCCCGTACTAGCAGACACTACGAGCAGTACTTC.

The sample holds a few counts of this clonotype. The chain recombines TRBV12-3 or TRBV12-4 with TRBJ1-2; D not resolved. V lost 4 bases to trimming and J lost 5 bases, with 17 bases between them. CDR3 length equals 15 residues. Written as DNA, the CDR3 is TGTGCCAGCAGTTATGGCGCAGGAGAGGTGTATGGCTACACCTTC. It is translated as CASSYGAGEVYGYTF.

A few counts support this clonotype. The V gene is TRBV2, the J gene TRBJ2-6, with 8 bases fitting TRBD1. Germline CDR1 SNHLY, CDR2 FYNNEI. The CDR3 length is 16 residues. J lost 0 bases, V lost 5 bases, and 3 bases had no gene match. The CDR3: CASSPGGLSGANVLTF. In nucleotides, the CDR3 is TGTGCCAGCAGTCCAGGGGGCCTCTCTGGGGCCAACGTCCTGACTTTC.

V usage is TRBV20-1 and J usage is TRBJ2-7; 10 positions agree with TRBD2. This CDR3 has 15 amino acids. Losses at the gene ends were 6 bases for V and 5 bases for J; bases not matched to a gene: 13. Germline V lookup: CDR1 DFQATT, CDR2 SNEGSKA (reference sequence). The DNA for the CDR3 is TGCAGTGCCTGCCACAGCGGGGGGGCTGACGACGAGCAGTACTTC. Protein product: CSACHSGGADDEQYF.

The chain is built from TRBV4-3 and TRBJ2-2; D unresolved. CDR1 and CDR2 (germline): LGHNA, YSLEER. The V end lost 3 bases, the J end lost 4 bases, and 6 bases lay between the germline ends. The CDR3 is 13 amino acids. CDR3 nucleotide sequence: TGCGCCAGCAGCCAGACCCCCACCGGGGAGCTGTTTTTT. The encoded protein is CASSQTPTGELFF.

Here the CDR3 DNA reads TGTGCCACCAGTGAAGCGGGGTTGGAGACCCAGTACTTC. Residues: CATSEAGLETQYF. This chain connects TRBV24-1 to TRBJ2-5, with 7 bases lining up with TRBD2. CDR3 length equals 13 residues. CDR1 is KGHDR and CDR2 is SFDVKD in the germline V gene. Unmatched junction bases numbered 3, after V lost 4 bases and J lost 5 bases.

Only a few counts were recorded for this clonotype. This chain uses TRBV30 with TRBJ1-1; 8 positions agree with TRBD1. The CDR3 loop spans 13 amino acids. CDR1 and CDR2 (germline): GTSNPN, SVGIG (reference sequence). The trim removed 3 bases at V and 1 base at J, leaving 1 base unmatched. CDR3 sequence (DNA): TGTGCCTGGAGCGGGACAGGGAACACTGAAGCTTTCTTT. It translates to CAWSGTGNTEAFF.

V and J are TRBV11-2 and TRBJ2-5, with 13 positions matching TRBD2. Trimming removed 4 bases from V and 5 bases from J; junction bases left unmatched: 7. The CDR3 length is 16 residues. Germline V gene data show CDR1 as SGHAT and CDR2 as FQNNGV. Here the CDR3 reads CASSSRTSGSGETQYF. In nucleotides, the CDR3 is TGTGCCAGCAGCTCCCGGACTAGCGGGAGTGGGGAGACCCAGTACTTC.

The chain is built from TRBV4-2 and TRBJ2-3, with D tentatively TRBD1 or TRBD2 (5 bases each). The CDR3 is made up of 13 amino acids. Germline CDR1 reads LGHNA; CDR2 reads YNFKEQ. Deletions cut 4 bases from V and 4 bases from J, with 9 bases between. The CDR3 region has the DNA TGTGCCAGCAGCCCGCAGGGAGCAGATACGCAGTATTTT. This codes for CASSPQGADTQYF.

The chain combines TRBV11-3 with TRBJ2-1, with 10 bases aligning to TRBD2. V lost 1 base and J lost 4; bases outside the gene matches: 4. The CDR3 extends over 16 amino acids. Germline V gives CDR1 SGHNT, CDR2 YENEEA. This CDR3 is CASSLGVAGGYNEQFF. CDR3 bases: TGTGCCAGCAGCTTAGGGGTAGCGGGGGGATACAATGAGCAGTTCTTC.

The V and J genes are TRBV15 and TRBJ2-7; D gene uncertain. Trimming removed 3 bases at V and 5 bases at J, with 20 bases between. This CDR3 region has 16 residues. Germline V gene sequence: CDR1 LNHNV, CDR2 YYDKDF (reference sequence). This CDR3 reads CATSRVRSFGPDEQYF. In DNA, the CDR3 is TGTGCCACCAGCAGGGTAAGGAGCTTCGGGCCGGACGAGCAGTACTTC.

The chain employs TRBV5-1 and TRBJ2-1; no definite D call. V was shortened by 3 bases and J by 4 bases, with 8 bases between the two germline ends. The CDR3 totals 13 residues. CDR1 is SGHRS, CDR2 YFSETQ, per germline. The CDR3 loop is CASSSNWYNEQFF. As DNA, the CDR3 is TGCGCCAGCAGCTCCAACTGGTACAATGAGCAGTTCTTC.

The chain couples TRBV10-3 to TRBJ2-1; D call uncertain. In germline, CDR1 is ENHRY, CDR2 SYGVKD. Trimming stripped 0 bases from V and 10 bases from J, with 10 bases between. The CDR3 sequence is 13 residues long. The DNA for the CDR3 is TGTGCCATCAGTGAGTCGGGTTGGGTGGAGCAGTTCTTC. As protein: CAISESGWVEQFF.

In its sample, this clonotype was seen many times. The chain employs TRBV5-1 and TRBJ2-7; TRBD2 matches 10 bases. The CDR3 is 15 residues long. Trimming took 4 bases from V and 3 from J; bases not matched to a gene: 7. From germline, CDR1 is SGHRS and CDR2 YFSETQ. CDR3 in amino acids: CASSSGAGGVYEQYF. The CDR3 DNA reads TGCGCCAGCAGCAGTGGAGCGGGAGGGGTCTACGAGCAGTACTTC.

This clonotype was detected only a few times. The chain joins TRBV5-1 to TRBJ2-7; D might be TRBD2 (5 bases). Germline CDR1 is SGHRS and CDR2 is YFSETQ. The V end was cut by 3 bases, the J end by 6 bases, with 16 bases between. This CDR3 has 14 amino acids. DNA for the CDR3: TGCGCCAGCAGCTCGGGAAGAGGGATTTCCGAGCAGTACTTC. Protein sequence: CASSSGRGISEQYF.

This clonotype appeared many times. The chain recombines TRBV7-8 with TRBJ1-1; D is undetermined. In germline, CDR1 is SGHVS, CDR2 FQNEAQ. The CDR3 length is 13 residues. V lost 7 bases, J lost 0 bases, and 9 bases lay in between. Here the CDR3 DNA reads TGTGCCAGCACCCTTTTCGTGAACACTGAAGCTTTCTTT. Protein product: CASTLFVNTEAFF.

In its sample, this clonotype was seen many times. The chain joins TRBV25-1 to TRBJ2-1; D may be TRBD1 (7 bases). CDR3 length equals 15 residues. Trimming shortened V by 3 bases and J by 3 bases, and 12 bases separated the two germline ends. Per germline, CDR1 MGHDK and CDR2 SYGVNS. As DNA, the CDR3 is TGTGCCAGCAGTGAGGGAGGACAGGACTACAATGAGCAGTTCTTC. Its translation is CASSEGGQDYNEQFF.

This clonotype was seen a few times. An end of the junction does not agree with germline; a read error may underlie this. The chain recombines TRBV7-9 with TRBJ2-6; D might be TRBD1 (5 bases). The CDR3 covers 15 residues. CDR1 and CDR2 from the germline V gene are SEHNR and FQNEAQ (reference sequence). CDR3 sequence reads: CASSLPGSGANVLIF. The CDR3 region has the DNA TGTGCCAGCAGCCTCCCCGGATCTGGGGCCAACGTCCTGATTTTC.

V and J are TRBV12-3 or TRBV12-4 and TRBJ2-3, with TRBD2 matching over 8 bases. The length of the CDR3 is 15 residues. The J segment lost 2 bases and the V segment lost 6 bases, leaving 7 bases of the junction unmatched. In DNA, the CDR3 is TGTGCCAGCAGCCAGAGCGGGGGCATCACAGATACGCAGTATTTT. Translating gives CASSQSGGITDTQYF.